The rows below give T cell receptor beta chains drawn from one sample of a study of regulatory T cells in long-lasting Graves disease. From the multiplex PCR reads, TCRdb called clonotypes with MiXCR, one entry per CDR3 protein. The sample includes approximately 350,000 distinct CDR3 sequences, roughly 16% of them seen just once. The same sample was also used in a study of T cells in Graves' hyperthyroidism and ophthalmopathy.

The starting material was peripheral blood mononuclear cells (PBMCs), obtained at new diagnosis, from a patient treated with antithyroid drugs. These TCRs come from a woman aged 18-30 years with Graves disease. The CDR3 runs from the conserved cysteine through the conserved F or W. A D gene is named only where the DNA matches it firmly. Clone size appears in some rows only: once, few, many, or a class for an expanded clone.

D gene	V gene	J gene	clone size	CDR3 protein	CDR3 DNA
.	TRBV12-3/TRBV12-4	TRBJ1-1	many	CASSLLADTEAFF	TGTGCCAGCAGTTTACTGGCAGACACTGAAGCTTTCTTT
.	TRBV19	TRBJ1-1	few	CASSIDDKNTEAFF	TGTGCCAGTAGTATAGATGACAAGAACACTGAAGCTTTCTTT
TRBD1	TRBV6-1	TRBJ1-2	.	CASSPGQGPHGYTF	TGTGCCAGCAGCCCCGGACAGGGACCTCACGGCTACACCTTC
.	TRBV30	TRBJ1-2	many	CAWSNVRLYGYTF	TGTGCCTGGAGTAATGTACGGTTGTATGGCTACACCTTC
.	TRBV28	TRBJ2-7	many	CASSLSTPNNQYF	TGTGCCAGCAGTTTATCAACCCCAAATAACCAGTACTTC
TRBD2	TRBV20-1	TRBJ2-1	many	CSARWTSGFNEQFF	TGCAGTGCTAGATGGACTAGCGGATTCAATGAGCAGTTCTTC
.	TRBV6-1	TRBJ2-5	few	CASSERRQETQYF	TGTGCCAGCAGTGAAAGGCGGCAAGAGACCCAGTACTTC
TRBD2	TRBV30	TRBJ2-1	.	CAWRESGRSNNEQFF	TGTGCCTGGAGAGAGAGCGGGAGGTCCAATAATGAGCAGTTCTTC
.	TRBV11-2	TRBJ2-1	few	CASSDSGVNEQFF	TGTGCCAGCAGCGATTCAGGGGTGAATGAGCAGTTCTTC
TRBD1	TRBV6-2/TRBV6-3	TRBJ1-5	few	CASSAPRGRRNSNQPQHF	TGTGCCAGCAGCGCGCCCAGGGGGCGAAGAAATAGCAATCAGCCCCAGCATTTT
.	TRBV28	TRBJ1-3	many	CASSFTASTIYF	TGTGCCAGCAGTTTTACGGCCAGCACCATATATTTT
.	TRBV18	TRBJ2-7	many	CASSPTGDGEQYF	TGTGCCAGCTCACCCACGGGGGACGGCGAGCAGTACTTC
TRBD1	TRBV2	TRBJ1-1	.	CASSGTGGKAFF	TGTGCCAGCAGCGGGACAGGGGGGAAAGCTTTCTTT
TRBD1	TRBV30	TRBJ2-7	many	CAWGTGTTSSYEQYF	TGTGCCTGGGGGACAGGAACAACGAGCTCCTACGAGCAGTACTTC
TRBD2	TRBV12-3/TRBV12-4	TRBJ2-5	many	CASSLGGGGPASQYF	TGTGCCAGCAGTTTAGGCGGGGGGGGTCCGGCGAGCCAGTACTTC
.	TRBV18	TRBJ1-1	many	CASSQLPTVMNTEAFF	TGTGCCAGCTCACAGCTCCCGACAGTCATGAACACTGAAGCTTTCTTT
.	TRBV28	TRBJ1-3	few	CASSFSRSSGNTIYF	TGTGCCAGCAGTTTTTCGAGGAGCTCTGGAAACACCATATATTTT
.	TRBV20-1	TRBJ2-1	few	CSARGWGSSYNEQFF	TGCAGTGCTAGAGGTTGGGGGAGCTCCTACAATGAGCAGTTCTTC
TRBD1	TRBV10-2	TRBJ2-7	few	CASRHTGGGPYEQYF	TGCGCCAGCAGACATACAGGGGGCGGACCCTACGAGCAGTACTTC
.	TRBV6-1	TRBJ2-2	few	CASSVTRAAATGELFF	TGTGCCAGCAGCGTCACCCGGGCGGCGGCCACCGGGGAGCTGTTTTTT
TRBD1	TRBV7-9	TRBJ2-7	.	CAGRDRGREQYF	TGTGCAGGAAGGGACAGGGGGCGCGAGCAGTACTTC
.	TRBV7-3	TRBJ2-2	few	CASSSKNTGELFF	TGTGCCAGCAGCTCGAAGAACACCGGGGAGCTGTTTTTT
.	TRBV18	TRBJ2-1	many	CASSPRTGIGYNEQFF	TGTGCCAGCTCACCCCGGACTGGAATAGGGTACAATGAGCAGTTCTTC
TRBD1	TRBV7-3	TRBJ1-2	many	CASSMTGDANYGYTF	TGTGCCAGCAGCATGACAGGGGATGCTAACTATGGCTACACCTTC
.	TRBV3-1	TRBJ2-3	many	CASSQGSPDTQYF	TGTGCCAGCAGCCAGGGATCCCCAGATACGCAGTATTTT
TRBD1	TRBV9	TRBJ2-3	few	CASSVSWTGDGDTQYF	TGTGCCAGCAGCGTCTCCTGGACAGGGGACGGGGATACGCAGTATTTT
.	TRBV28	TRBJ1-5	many	CASGKNQPQHF	TGTGCCAGCGGGAAAAATCAGCCCCAGCATTTT
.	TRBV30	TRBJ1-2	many	CAWRPTGLGYTF	TGTGCCTGGAGACCAACAGGGTTAGGCTACACCTTC
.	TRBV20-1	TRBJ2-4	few	CSAPEDRKNIQYF	TGCAGTGCCCCGGAGGACAGAAAAAACATTCAGTACTTC
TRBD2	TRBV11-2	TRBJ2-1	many	CASSAGLAGPNEQFF	TGTGCCAGCAGCGCCGGACTAGCGGGGCCCAATGAGCAGTTCTTC
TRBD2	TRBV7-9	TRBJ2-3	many	CASSLASTSVADTQYF	TGTGCCAGCAGCTTAGCGAGCACTAGCGTGGCAGATACGCAGTATTTT
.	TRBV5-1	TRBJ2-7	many	CASGPGLSYEQYF	TGCGCCAGCGGCCCGGGTCTCAGCTACGAGCAGTACTTC
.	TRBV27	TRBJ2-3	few	CASGISGNAADTQYF	TGTGCCAGCGGAATATCAGGGAATGCAGCAGATACGCAGTATTTT
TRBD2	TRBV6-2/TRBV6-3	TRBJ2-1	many	CASSYGLAGATEQFF	TGTGCCAGCAGTTACGGGCTAGCGGGGGCCACGGAGCAGTTCTTC
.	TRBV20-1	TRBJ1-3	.	CSLLGSYSGNTIYF	TGCAGTTTATTGGGAAGCTACTCTGGAAACACCATATATTTT
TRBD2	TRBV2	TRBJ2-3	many	CASNRRLAGGTDTQYF	TGTGCCAGCAACCGTCGGCTAGCGGGGGGCACAGATACGCAGTATTTT
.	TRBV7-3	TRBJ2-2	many	CASSLLGPNTGELFF	TGTGCCAGCAGCTTGCTGGGCCCGAACACCGGGGAGCTGTTTTTT
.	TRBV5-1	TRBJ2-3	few	CASSFAGIIDTQYF	TGCGCCAGCAGCTTTGCGGGAATCATAGATACGCAGTATTTT
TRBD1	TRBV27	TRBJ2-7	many	CASSMDSEDRGMSEQYF	TGTGCCAGCAGTATGGATTCGGAGGACAGGGGTATGAGCGAGCAGTACTTC
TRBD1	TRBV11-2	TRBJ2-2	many	CASSATGQGAPPSTGELFF	TGTGCCAGCAGCGCCACGGGACAGGGAGCGCCCCCGAGCACCGGGGAGCTGTTTTTT
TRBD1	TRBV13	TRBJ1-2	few	CASSLLQGANYGYTF	TGTGCCAGCAGCTTACTACAGGGGGCTAACTATGGCTACACCTTC
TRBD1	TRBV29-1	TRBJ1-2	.	CSVVPPGGAYGYTF	TGCAGCGTTGTTCCCCCAGGGGGCGCCTATGGCTACACCTTC